Listed below are T cell receptor beta chains from one sample, sequenced in a study of cytomegalovirus exposure and HLA in healthy donors. Only in-frame clones appear in the TCRdb table, and some are missing; sequencing was by immunoSEQ multiplex PCR. The table shows 150,000 to 250,000 clones, with approximately 78% occurring only once. Sequenced sample: PBMCs. Receptors originate from a woman aged 30 to 39 in good health and CMV-seronegative. CDR3s include the opening cysteine and the closing phenylalanine or tryptophan. Fields, in order: D gene, J gene, clone size, V gene, CDR3 protein, CDR3 DNA. D genes are given only for firm matches. Size values are once, few and many counts, or a class for expanded clones, and some rows have none.

>TRBD2|TRBJ2-4|NA|TRBV4-1
CASSQGVGGPLNIQYF
TGCGCCAGCAGCCAAGGGGTGGGAGGGCCTCTGAACATTCAGTACTTC
>NA|TRBJ1-1|NA|TRBV28
CASSLLQGQGDTEAFF
TGTGCCAGCAGTTTATTACAGGGCCAAGGGGACACTGAAGCTTTCTTT
>NA|TRBJ1-1|NA|TRBV5-5
CASSLATGLDTEAFF
TGTGCCAGCAGCTTAGCTACAGGGCTGGATACTGAAGCTTTCTTT
>NA|TRBJ2-7|NA|TRBV27
CASSSRLATAYEQYF
TGTGCCAGCAGTTCCAGGCTAGCGACTGCCTACGAGCAGTACTTC
>TRBD1|TRBJ1-2|NA|TRBV28
CASSPIGQGLGYGYTF
TGTGCCAGCAGTCCAATCGGACAGGGATTGGGCTATGGCTACACCTTC
>NA|TRBJ2-5|NA|TRBV6-1
CASSASYQETQYF
TGTGCCAGCAGTGCCAGTTACCAAGAGACCCAGTACTTC
>TRBD1|TRBJ1-1|NA|TRBV10-2
CASSPPGQGMNTEAFF
TGCGCCAGCAGTCCCCCGGGACAGGGCATGAACACTGAAGCTTTCTTT
>NA|TRBJ2-1|NA|TRBV6-5
CASRATRAEQFF
TGTGCCAGCAGAGCCACTAGGGCTGAGCAGTTCTTC
>TRBD2|TRBJ2-3|NA|TRBV5-1
CASSGRVADTQYF
TGCGCCAGCAGCGGGAGGGTAGCAGATACGCAGTATTTT
>NA|TRBJ1-1|once|TRBV23-1
CASSQSPRGAF
TGCGCCAGCAGTCAATCCCCCCGGGGTGCCTTT
>NA|TRBJ1-2|NA|TRBV7-9
CASSLEVSVRSYGYTF
TGTGCCAGCAGCTTAGAAGTATCCGTGAGGTCCTATGGCTACACCTTC
>TRBD2|TRBJ2-1|NA|TRBV30
CAWSVLGAGGGNEQFF
TGTGCCTGGAGTGTGTTGGGGGCGGGAGGGGGTAATGAGCAGTTCTTC
>TRBD1|TRBJ2-6|NA|TRBV6-1
CASSEAGGFGANVLTF
TGTGCCAGCAGTGAAGCAGGGGGCTTTGGGGCCAACGTCCTGACTTTC
>NA|TRBJ1-1|NA|TRBV6-6
CASSPLGGTGLEAFF
TGTGCCAGCAGCCCTTTAGGTGGAACAGGGCTAGAAGCTTTCTTT
>NA|TRBJ1-5|NA|TRBV4-1
CASSHSQVGSNQPQHF
TGCGCCAGCAGCCATTCACAGGTAGGGAGCAATCAGCCCCAGCATTTT
>TRBD1|TRBJ1-5|once|TRBV6-1
CASSWTGGPQPQHF
TGTGCCAGCAGCTGGACAGGGGGACCTCAGCCCCAGCATTTT
>TRBD1|TRBJ2-1|NA|TRBV4-2
CASSPQQGGNEQFF
TGTGCCAGCAGCCCACAACAGGGGGGCAATGAGCAGTTCTTC
>NA|TRBJ1-3|NA|TRBV5-4
CASSLWGGENTIYF
TGTGCCAGCAGCTTGTGGGGAGGGGAAAACACCATATATTTT
>TRBD1|TRBJ2-7|NA|TRBV6-1
CASRGPGTGGYEQYF
TGTGCCAGCAGGGGTCCCGGGACAGGAGGTTACGAGCAGTACTTC
>NA|TRBJ1-2|NA|TRBV5-4
CASSWAEGANYGYTF
TGTGCCAGCAGCTGGGCGGAGGGAGCGAACTATGGCTACACCTTC
>TRBD1|TRBJ2-5|NA|TRBV5-1
CASSDGTGVQETQYF
TGCGCCAGCAGCGACGGGACAGGGGTCCAAGAGACCCAGTACTTC
>NA|TRBJ1-2|NA|TRBV28
CASSWTEGGYTF
TGTGCCAGCAGTTGGACAGAGGGGGGCTACACCTTC
>NA|TRBJ2-1|NA|TRBV10-2
CASQKAGEQFF
TGCGCCAGCCAAAAGGCGGGTGAGCAGTTCTTC
>TRBD1|TRBJ1-6|few|TRBV7-9
CASSSYGQVDSPLHF
TGTGCCAGCAGCTCCTACGGACAGGTAGATTCACCCCTCCACTTT
>NA|TRBJ2-3|NA|TRBV27
CASRLGDTQYF
TGTGCCAGCAGGCTAGGAGATACGCAGTATTTT
>TRBD1|TRBJ2-7|NA|TRBV4-2
CASSHPGQGAVEQYF
TGTGCCAGCAGCCATCCGGGACAGGGGGCGGTCGAGCAGTACTTC
>NA|TRBJ1-2|NA|TRBV7-8
CASSLGVSSYGYTF
TGTGCCAGCAGCTTAGGTGTCAGTTCCTATGGCTACACCTTC
>NA|TRBJ1-5|once|TRBV2
CASSVTGVGQPQHF
TGTGCCAGCAGTGTAACGGGGGTGGGTCAGCCCCAGCATTTT
>NA|TRBJ1-6|NA|TRBV19
CASSGSGSYNSPLHF
TGTGCCAGTAGTGGGTCGGGCTCCTATAATTCACCCCTCCACTTT
>NA|TRBJ2-7|NA|TRBV10-1
CASTQGWTYEQYF
TGCGCCAGCACCCAGGGATGGACCTACGAGCAGTACTTC
>TRBD2|TRBJ2-1|NA|TRBV10-3
CAISAKTSGDNEQFF
TGTGCCATCAGTGCAAAGACTAGCGGAGACAATGAGCAGTTCTTC
>TRBD1|TRBJ2-7|NA|TRBV14
CASSLKTGSSYEQYF
TGTGCCAGCAGCCTAAAGACAGGGAGCTCCTACGAGCAGTACTTC
>TRBD1|TRBJ2-7|NA|TRBV10-3
CAISFRDRGKSYEQYF
TGTGCCATCAGTTTCCGGGACAGGGGGAAATCCTACGAGCAGTACTTC
>NA|TRBJ1-5|NA|TRBV27
CASGQPNQPQHF
TGTGCCAGCGGACAGCCCAATCAGCCCCAGCATTTT
>NA|TRBJ2-2|NA|TRBV5-1
CASSSGLSGELFF
TGCGCCAGCAGCTCCGGACTGTCCGGGGAGCTGTTTTTT
>TRBD1|TRBJ1-2|NA|TRBV7-8
CASSFGQGDGYTF
TGTGCCAGCAGCTTTGGACAGGGGGATGGCTACACCTTC
>TRBD1|TRBJ2-5|NA|TRBV18
CASSLNGQAKETQYF
TGTGCCAGCTCACTCAATGGACAGGCGAAAGAGACCCAGTACTTC
>NA|TRBJ1-4|NA|TRBV2
CATSGETLEKLFF
TGTGCCACATCAGGGGAGACTCTTGAAAAACTGTTTTTT
>NA|TRBJ1-1|NA|TRBV6-1
CASSDWGLEAFF
TGTGCCAGCAGTGATTGGGGGCTTGAAGCTTTCTTT
>NA|TRBJ1-1|NA|TRBV7-8
CASSRQVNTEAFF
TGTGCCAGCAGCCGACAGGTGAACACTGAAGCTTTCTTT
>NA|TRBJ2-7|NA|TRBV5-1
CASSSRDTTASEQYF
TGCGCCAGCAGCTCCCGGGACACCACGGCCAGCGAGCAGTACTTC
>NA|TRBJ2-5|few|TRBV18
CASSPTGDQETQYF
TGTGCCAGCTCACCCACCGGGGATCAAGAGACCCAGTACTTC
>NA|TRBJ2-7|NA|TRBV5-6
CASSVLQGSYEQYF
TGTGCCAGCAGCGTATTACAGGGCTCCTACGAGCAGTACTTC
>NA|TRBJ1-5|NA|TRBV6-1
CASSPGQVRNQPQHF
TGTGCCAGCAGCCCGGGACAAGTAAGGAATCAGCCCCAGCATTTT
>NA|TRBJ2-5|NA|TRBV7-6
CATGSVASYQETQYF
TGTGCCACCGGGTCGGTGGCTAGCTACCAAGAGACCCAGTACTTC
>NA|TRBJ1-6|few|TRBV6-6
CASSMGSGGSPLHF
TGTGCCAGCAGTATGGGGAGCGGGGGTTCACCCCTCCACTTT
>NA|TRBJ1-4|once|TRBV11-2
CASSLDGGGSEKLFF
TGTGCCAGCAGCTTAGATGGGGGAGGTTCGGAAAAACTGTTTTTT
>NA|TRBJ2-1|NA|TRBV30
CAWSLITRGEQFF
TGTGCCTGGAGTCTGATTACTAGAGGTGAGCAGTTCTTC
>TRBD2|TRBJ2-5|NA|TRBV5-1
CASSGTSGVSETQYF
TGCGCCAGCAGCGGGACTAGCGGGGTTTCTGAGACCCAGTACTTC
>TRBD1|TRBJ2-7|NA|TRBV6-1
CASSAGTVSSEQYF
TGTGCCAGCAGTGCGGGGACAGTCTCCAGCGAGCAGTACTTC
>NA|TRBJ1-2|NA|TRBV7-9
CASSLGTGDYGYTF
TGTGCCAGCAGCTTAGGGACCGGGGACTATGGCTACACCTTC
>TRBD1|TRBJ1-5|NA|TRBV6-1
CASTGGQGGQPQHF
TGTGCCAGCACGGGGGGGCAGGGGGGCCAGCCCCAGCATTTT
>TRBD2|TRBJ2-1|NA|TRBV19
CASSMEPSGGPFGEQFF
TGTGCCAGTAGTATGGAGCCTAGCGGGGGGCCCTTCGGGGAGCAGTTCTTC
>NA|TRBJ2-7|NA|TRBV7-2
CASSLAPQHEQYF
TGTGCCAGCAGCTTAGCGCCACAGCACGAGCAGTACTTC
>NA|TRBJ1-1|NA|TRBV29-1
CSARRETAEAFF
TGCAGCGCCCGGCGGGAAACAGCTGAAGCTTTCTTT
>TRBD1|TRBJ1-4|few|TRBV27
CASSSTSRQGWRKLFF
TGTGCCAGCAGCTCAACCTCCCGACAGGGATGGAGAAAACTGTTTTTT
>TRBD2|TRBJ2-7|NA|TRBV7-9
CASSFLTSGSTEQYF
TGTGCCAGCAGCTTTCTGACTAGCGGGAGTACAGAGCAGTACTTC
>TRBD1|TRBJ1-3|NA|TRBV7-7
CASSFPQGVGGNTIYF
TGTGCCAGCAGCTTTCCTCAGGGGGTAGGTGGAAACACCATATATTTT